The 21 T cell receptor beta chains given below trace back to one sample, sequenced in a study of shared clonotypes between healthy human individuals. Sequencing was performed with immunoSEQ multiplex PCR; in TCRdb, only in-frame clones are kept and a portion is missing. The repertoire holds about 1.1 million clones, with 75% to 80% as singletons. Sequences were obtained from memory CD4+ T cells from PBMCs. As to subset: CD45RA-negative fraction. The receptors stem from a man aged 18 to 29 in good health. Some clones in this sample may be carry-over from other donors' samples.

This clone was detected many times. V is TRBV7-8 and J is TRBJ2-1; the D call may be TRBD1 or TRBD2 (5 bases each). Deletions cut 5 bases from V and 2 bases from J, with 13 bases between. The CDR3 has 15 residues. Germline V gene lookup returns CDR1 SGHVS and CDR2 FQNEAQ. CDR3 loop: CASSRGPATYNEQFF. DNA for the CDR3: TGTGCCAGCAGCCGGGGACCAGCGACCTACAATGAGCAGTTCTTC.

The CDR3 reads CASSLLESANTGELFF. CDR3 bases: TGCGCCAGCAGCTTGTTGGAAAGTGCGAACACCGGGGAGCTGTTTTTT. V gene TRBV5-1 combines with J gene TRBJ2-2; no firm D call. CDR3 length: 16 amino acids. V was shortened by 1 base and J by 0 bases, with 10 bases between the two germline ends. Germline V gene lookup returns CDR1 SGHRS and CDR2 YFSETQ.

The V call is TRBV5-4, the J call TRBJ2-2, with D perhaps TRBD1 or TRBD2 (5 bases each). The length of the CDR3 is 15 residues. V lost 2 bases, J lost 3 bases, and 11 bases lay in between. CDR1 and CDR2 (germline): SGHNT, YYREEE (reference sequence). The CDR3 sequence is CASSLGTEDTGELFF. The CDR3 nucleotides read TGTGCCAGCAGCTTAGGGACGGAAGACACCGGGGAGCTGTTTTTT. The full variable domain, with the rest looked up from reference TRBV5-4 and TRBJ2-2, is ETGVTQSPTHLIKTRGQQVTLRCSSQSGHNTVSWYQQALGQGPQFIFQYYREEENGRGNFPPRFSGLQFPNYSSELNVNALELDDSALYLCASSLGTEDTGELFFGEGSRLTVL.

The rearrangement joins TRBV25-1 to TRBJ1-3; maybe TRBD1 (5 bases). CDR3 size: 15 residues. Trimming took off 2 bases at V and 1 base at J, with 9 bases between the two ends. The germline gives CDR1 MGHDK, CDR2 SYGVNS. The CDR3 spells CASSEPAGSGNTIYF. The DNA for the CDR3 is TGTGCCAGCAGTGAACCCGCAGGGTCTGGAAACACCATATATTTT.

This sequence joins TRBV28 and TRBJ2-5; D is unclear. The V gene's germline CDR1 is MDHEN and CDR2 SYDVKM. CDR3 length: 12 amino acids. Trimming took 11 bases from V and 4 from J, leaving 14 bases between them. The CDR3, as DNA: TGTGCCGTGGGAAATCGGCTAGAGACCCAGTACTTC. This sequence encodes CAVGNRLETQYF.

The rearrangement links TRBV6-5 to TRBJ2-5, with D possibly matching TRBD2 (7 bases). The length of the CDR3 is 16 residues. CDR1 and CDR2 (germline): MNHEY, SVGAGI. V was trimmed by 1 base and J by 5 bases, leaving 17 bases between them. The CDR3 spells CASSYWGGGRDETQYF. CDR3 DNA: TGTGCCAGCAGTTACTGGGGAGGGGGGCGCGACGAGACCCAGTACTTC.

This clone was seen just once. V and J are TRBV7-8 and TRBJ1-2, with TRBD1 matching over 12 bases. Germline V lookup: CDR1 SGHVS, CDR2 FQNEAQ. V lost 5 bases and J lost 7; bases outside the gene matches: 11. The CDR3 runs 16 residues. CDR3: CASSLIPGQGAGGYTF. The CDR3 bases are TGTGCCAGCAGCCTAATCCCGGGACAGGGGGCGGGTGGCTACACCTTC.

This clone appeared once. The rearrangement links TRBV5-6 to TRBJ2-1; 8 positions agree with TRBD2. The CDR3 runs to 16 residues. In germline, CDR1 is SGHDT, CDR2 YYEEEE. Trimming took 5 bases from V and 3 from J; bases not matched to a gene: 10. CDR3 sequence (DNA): TGTGCCAGCAGTTCTTCCCGGACTAGCCGCTACAATGAGCAGTTCTTC. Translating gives CASSSSRTSRYNEQFF.

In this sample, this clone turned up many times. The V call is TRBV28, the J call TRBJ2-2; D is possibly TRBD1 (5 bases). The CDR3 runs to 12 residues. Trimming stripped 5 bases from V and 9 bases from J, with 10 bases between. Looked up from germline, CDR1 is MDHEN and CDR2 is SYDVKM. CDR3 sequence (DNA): TGTGCCAGCAGTGGGGCCGCGCGGGAGCTGTTTTTT. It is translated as CASSGAARELFF.

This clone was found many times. The CDR3 protein is CASSPRSTSGRDTQYF. CDR3 in DNA: TGTGCCAGCAGCCCGAGGTCGACTAGCGGGAGAGATACGCAGTATTTT. The rearrangement uses TRBV5-4 and TRBJ2-3, with 12 bases matching TRBD2. The germline CDR1 and CDR2 sequences are SGHNT and YYREEE (reference sequence). The CDR3 covers 16 residues. V lost 4 bases, J lost 5 bases, and 8 bases stayed unmatched.

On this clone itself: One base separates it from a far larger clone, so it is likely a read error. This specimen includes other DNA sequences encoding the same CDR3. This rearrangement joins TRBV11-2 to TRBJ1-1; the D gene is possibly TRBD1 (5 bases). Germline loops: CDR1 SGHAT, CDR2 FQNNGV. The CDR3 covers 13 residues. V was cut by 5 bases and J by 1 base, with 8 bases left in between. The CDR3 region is CASSPGQNTEAFF. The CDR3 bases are TGTGCCAGCAGCCCTGGACAGAACACTGAAGCTTTCTTT. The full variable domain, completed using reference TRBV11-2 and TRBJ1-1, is EAGVAQSPRYKIIEKRQSVAFWCNPISGHATLYWYQQILGQGPKLLIQFQNNGVVDDSQLPKDRFSAERLKGVDSTLKIQPAKLEDSAVYLCASSPGQNTEAFFGQGTRLTVV.

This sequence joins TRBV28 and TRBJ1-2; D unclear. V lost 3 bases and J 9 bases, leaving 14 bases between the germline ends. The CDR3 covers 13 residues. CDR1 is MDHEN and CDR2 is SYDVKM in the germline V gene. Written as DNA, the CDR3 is TGTGCCAGCAGTTTGCGCCTCAAGCCCCGCTACACCTTC. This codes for CASSLRLKPRYTF.

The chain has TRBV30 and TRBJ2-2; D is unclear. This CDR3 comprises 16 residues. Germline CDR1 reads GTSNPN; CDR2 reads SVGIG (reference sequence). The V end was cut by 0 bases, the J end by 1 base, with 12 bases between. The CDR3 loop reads CAWSVMGRGNTGELFF. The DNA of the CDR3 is TGTGCCTGGAGTGTAATGGGCAGAGGGAACACCGGGGAGCTGTTTTTT.

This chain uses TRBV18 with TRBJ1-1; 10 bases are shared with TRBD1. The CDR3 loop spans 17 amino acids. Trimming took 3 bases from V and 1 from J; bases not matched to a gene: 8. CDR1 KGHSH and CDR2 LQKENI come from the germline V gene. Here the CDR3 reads CASSPRQGAEGNTEAFF. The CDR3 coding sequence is TGTGCCAGCTCACCCCGACAGGGGGCAGAGGGGAACACTGAAGCTTTCTTT.

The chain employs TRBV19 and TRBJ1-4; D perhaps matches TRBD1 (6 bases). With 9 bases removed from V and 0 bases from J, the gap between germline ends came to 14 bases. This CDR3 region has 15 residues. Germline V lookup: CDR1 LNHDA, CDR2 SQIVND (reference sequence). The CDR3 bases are TGTGCCAGCACGGGACAACCTGCAACTAATGAAAAACTGTTTTTT. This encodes CASTGQPATNEKLFF.

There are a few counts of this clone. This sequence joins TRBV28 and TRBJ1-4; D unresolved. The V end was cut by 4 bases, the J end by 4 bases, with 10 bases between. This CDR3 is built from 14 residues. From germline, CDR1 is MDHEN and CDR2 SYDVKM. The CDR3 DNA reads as TGTGCCAGCAGTTCACACTCGGATAATGAAAAACTGTTTTTT. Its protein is CASSSHSDNEKLFF.

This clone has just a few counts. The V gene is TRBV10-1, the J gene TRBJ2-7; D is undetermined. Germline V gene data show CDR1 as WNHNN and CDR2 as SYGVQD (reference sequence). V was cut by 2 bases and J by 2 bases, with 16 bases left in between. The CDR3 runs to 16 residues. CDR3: CASSESGDPPPYEQYF. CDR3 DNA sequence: TGCGCCAGCAGTGAGAGTGGAGATCCCCCTCCCTACGAGCAGTACTTC.

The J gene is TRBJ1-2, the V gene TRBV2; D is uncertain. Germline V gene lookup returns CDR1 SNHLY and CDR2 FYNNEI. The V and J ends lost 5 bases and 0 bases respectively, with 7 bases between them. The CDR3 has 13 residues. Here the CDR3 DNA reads TGTGCCAGCAGTTACACCACTAACTATGGCTACACCTTC. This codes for CASSYTTNYGYTF.

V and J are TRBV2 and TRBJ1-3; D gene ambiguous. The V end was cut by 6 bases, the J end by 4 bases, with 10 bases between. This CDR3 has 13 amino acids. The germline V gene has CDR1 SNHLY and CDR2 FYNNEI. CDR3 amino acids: CASRREIGNTIYF. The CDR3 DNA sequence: TGTGCCAGCAGGAGGGAAATCGGAAACACCATATATTTT.

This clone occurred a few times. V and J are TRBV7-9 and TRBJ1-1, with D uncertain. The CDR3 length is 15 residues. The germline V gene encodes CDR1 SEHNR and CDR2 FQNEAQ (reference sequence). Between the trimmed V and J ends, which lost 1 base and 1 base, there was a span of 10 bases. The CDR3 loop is CASSLVGEGNTEAFF. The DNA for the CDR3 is TGTGCCAGCAGCTTAGTTGGAGAGGGGAACACTGAAGCTTTCTTT. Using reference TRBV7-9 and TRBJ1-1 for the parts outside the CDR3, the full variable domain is DTGVSQNPRHKITKRGQNVTFRCDPISEHNRLYWYRQTLGQGPEFLTYFQNEAQLEKSRLLSDRFSAERPKGSFSTLEIQRTEQGDSAMYLCASSLVGEGNTEAFFGQGTRLTVV.

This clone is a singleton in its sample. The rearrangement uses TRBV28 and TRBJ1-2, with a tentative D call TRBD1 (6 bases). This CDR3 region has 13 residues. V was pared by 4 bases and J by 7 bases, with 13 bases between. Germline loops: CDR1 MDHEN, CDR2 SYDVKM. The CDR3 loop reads CASSSTGLPGYTF. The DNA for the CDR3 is TGTGCCAGCAGTTCCACAGGGCTCCCTGGCTACACCTTC.